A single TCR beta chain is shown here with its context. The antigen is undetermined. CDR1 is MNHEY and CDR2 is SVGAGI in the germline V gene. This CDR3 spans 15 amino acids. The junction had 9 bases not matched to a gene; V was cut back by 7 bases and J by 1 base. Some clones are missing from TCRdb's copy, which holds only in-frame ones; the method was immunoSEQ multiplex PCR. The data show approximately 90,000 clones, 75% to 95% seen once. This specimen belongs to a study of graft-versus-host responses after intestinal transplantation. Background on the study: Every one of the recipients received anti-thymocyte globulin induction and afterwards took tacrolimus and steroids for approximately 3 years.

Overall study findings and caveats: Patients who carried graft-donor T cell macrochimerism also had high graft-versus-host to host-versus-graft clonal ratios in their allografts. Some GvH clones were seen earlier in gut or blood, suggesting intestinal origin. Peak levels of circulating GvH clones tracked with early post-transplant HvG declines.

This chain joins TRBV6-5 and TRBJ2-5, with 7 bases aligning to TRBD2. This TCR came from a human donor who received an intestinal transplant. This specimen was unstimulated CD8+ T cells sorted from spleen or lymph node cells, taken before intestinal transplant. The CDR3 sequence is CASNVAGDRQETQYF. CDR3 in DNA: TGTGCCAGCAATGTTGCGGGGGACCGCCAAGAGACCCAGTACTTC.